A selection of T cell receptor beta chains follows, all from one sample in a study of shared clonotypes between healthy human individuals. This table comes from immunoSEQ multiplex PCR, and its TCRdb copy is limited to in-frame clones, with some not included. Among hundreds of thousands of clones listed, roughly 95% were seen once. The sequencing sample was made of naive CD8+ T cells sorted from blood. Every receptor here comes from a woman aged 25-40 years in good health. CDR3s include the opening cysteine and the closing phenylalanine or tryptophan. A D gene is named only where the DNA matches it firmly. The size of a clone is reported for some rows only, either as once, few or many, or as a class for expanded clones.

J	D	size	V	DNA	CDR3
TRBJ1-1	TRBD1	NA	TRBV28	TGTGCCAGCAGTGAAGGGGGCACAGAAGCTTTCTTT	CASSEGGTEAFF
TRBJ1-1	NA	NA	TRBV18	TGTGCCAGCTCACCGGTAGGGCAGGACTTCTTT	CASSPVGQDFF
TRBJ2-7	NA	NA	TRBV4-1	TGCGCCAGCAGCCAAGGGCGGGGACCCTACGAGCAGTACTTC	CASSQGRGPYEQYF
TRBJ2-5	TRBD1	NA	TRBV6-6	TGTGCCAGCACAGAGACAGGGGGGCAAGAGACCCAGTACTTC	CASTETGGQETQYF
TRBJ2-1	NA	once	TRBV7-6	TGTGCCAGCAGCACTACCCAGGACGGCCTTTACTCCTACAATGAGCAGTTCTTC	CASSTTQDGLYSYNEQFF
TRBJ2-7	NA	NA	TRBV11-1	TGTGCCAGCGCAGGGACTCGGGGGGAGCAGTACTTC	CASAGTRGEQYF
TRBJ2-1	TRBD1	NA	TRBV7-6	TGTGCCAGCAGCTTAGGACCTAGACAGGGGTACTACAATGAGCAGTTCTTC	CASSLGPRQGYYNEQFF
TRBJ2-7	TRBD2	NA	TRBV27	TGTGCCAGCAGTCTCCGGACTAGCGGGAGAATCTACGAGCAGTACTTC	CASSLRTSGRIYEQYF
TRBJ2-1	TRBD2	NA	TRBV7-9	TGTGCCAGCAGCTTAGGGGCGGGAGCATCCTACAATGAGCAGTTCTTC	CASSLGAGASYNEQFF
TRBJ2-7	NA	NA	TRBV5-4	TGTGCCAGCAGCTCCAGGGTCGAGCAGTACTTC	CASSSRVEQYF
TRBJ2-1	TRBD2	NA	TRBV18	TGTGCCAGCTCACCGACTAGCGGGGTCCACAATGAGCAGTTCTTC	CASSPTSGVHNEQFF
TRBJ2-7	NA	NA	TRBV11-2	TGTGCCAGCAGCCCCGGAAGCACCTACGAGCAGTACTTC	CASSPGSTYEQYF
TRBJ1-2	NA	NA	TRBV29-1	TGCAGCGTTGAGGACGCCCGTACTGGGTTGTATGGCTACACCTTC	CSVEDARTGLYGYTF
TRBJ2-7	NA	once	TRBV28	TGTGCCAGCAGTTGGAGGGCAGCCCCCTACGAGCAGTACTTC	CASSWRAAPYEQYF
TRBJ2-2	NA	once	TRBV27	TGTGCCAGCAGTTTCGGGGGAGGCAGCACCGGGGAGCTGTTTTTT	CASSFGGGSTGELFF
TRBJ1-1	TRBD1	NA	TRBV6-5	TGTGCCAGCACCATCGGACAGGGGGCTGAAGCTTTCTTT	CASTIGQGAEAFF
TRBJ2-7	TRBD1	NA	TRBV28	TGTGCCAGCAGGCAACCGGGACAGGGGAGGCACGAGCAGTACTTC	CASRQPGQGRHEQYF
TRBJ1-2	TRBD1	once	TRBV28	TGTGCCAGCCGAAGATGGGCACAGGGGACGGGCTACACCTTC	CASRRWAQGTGYTF
TRBJ2-3	TRBD2	NA	TRBV7-9	TGTGCCAGCAGCCCACGGACTAGCGGGGGAGATACGCAGTATTTT	CASSPRTSGGDTQYF
TRBJ2-1	NA	NA	TRBV6-5	TGTGCCAGCAGTCAGGGTGTGTCCTCCTACAATGAGCAGTTCTTC	CASSQGVSSYNEQFF
TRBJ1-5	TRBD1	NA	TRBV27	TGTGCCAGCAGTATTTCTTCCGGGACAGGGTTTCAGCCCCAGCATTTT	CASSISSGTGFQPQHF
TRBJ1-5	TRBD1	NA	TRBV28	TGTGCCAGCAGTCTTGGGACAGGGTATCAGCCCCAGCATTTT	CASSLGTGYQPQHF
TRBJ2-7	NA	NA	TRBV12-2	TGTGCAAGTCGCTTACCCGGGACACATTTCAGACGCTACGAGCAGTACTTC	CASRLPGTHFRRYEQYF
TRBJ1-2	TRBD1	NA	TRBV27	TGTGCCAGCAGTTTGGTCCCGGGACAGGGGGGGTATGGCTACACCTTC	CASSLVPGQGGYGYTF
TRBJ1-2	NA	NA	TRBV27	TGTGCCAGCAGTCTACAGGTCCCGGGCTATGGCTACACCTTC	CASSLQVPGYGYTF
TRBJ1-5	NA	NA	TRBV19	TGTGCCTCCCAATCCGAGACAGCTAGCAATCAGCCCCAGCATTTT	CASQSETASNQPQHF
TRBJ2-7	TRBD1	NA	TRBV7-2	TGTGCCAGCAGCTTGGGCAGAAAGACAGGGCAAGCCGAGCAGTACTTC	CASSLGRKTGQAEQYF
TRBJ1-5	NA	NA	TRBV27	TGTGCCAGCAGTTTATCGGTCGGTCAGCCCCAGCATTTT	CASSLSVGQPQHF
TRBJ2-4	NA	NA	TRBV4-1	TGCGCCAGCAGCCCGGGACAACTAGCCAAAAACATTCAGTACTTC	CASSPGQLAKNIQYF
TRBJ2-5	TRBD2	NA	TRBV5-5	TGTGCCAGCAGCCCACCCTCCCGGGCGGGAGGGCCCCTCGTATCAGAGACCCAGTACTTC	CASSPPSRAGGPLVSETQYF
TRBJ2-2	TRBD2	once	TRBV7-9	TGTGCCAGCAGCTTCGCGGGAGGGACCGGGGAGCTGTTTTTT	CASSFAGGTGELFF
TRBJ2-7	NA	NA	TRBV5-1	TGCGCCAGCAGCTTCTCCTACGAGCAGTACTTC	CASSFSYEQYF
TRBJ2-7	TRBD2	NA	TRBV6-5	TGTGCCAGCAGTTACTCGGGACTAGCGGGATACGAGCAGTACTTC	CASSYSGLAGYEQYF
TRBJ2-7	NA	NA	TRBV29-1	TGCAGCGTTGTAGTCCAGGGCCCACACGAGCAGTACTTC	CSVVVQGPHEQYF
TRBJ2-7	TRBD2	NA	TRBV11-2	TGTGCCAGCAGCTCCAGATTAGCGGGAGAGGGGGACGAGCAGTACTTC	CASSSRLAGEGDEQYF
TRBJ1-4	NA	NA	TRBV10-2	TGCGCCAGCAGTTCAGGTCGGGGAACTAATGAAAAACTGTTTTTT	CASSSGRGTNEKLFF
TRBJ2-3	NA	NA	TRBV27	TGTGCCAGCAGTTTGGGCAGGGCAGATACGCAGTATTTT	CASSLGRADTQYF
TRBJ2-2	NA	once	TRBV27	TGTGCCAGCAGTTTGTACACCGGGGAGCTGTTTTTT	CASSLYTGELFF
TRBJ1-1	TRBD1	once	TRBV7-3	TGTGCCAGCAGCTTAGGTCCCGGTACAGGGGGAACTGAAGCTTTCTTT	CASSLGPGTGGTEAFF
TRBJ2-1	TRBD2	NA	TRBV10-3	TGTGCCATCAGTGAGTCGAGGGCGGGAGGGCCCCCTTACAATGAGCAGTTCTTC	CAISESRAGGPPYNEQFF
TRBJ1-5	NA	NA	TRBV28	TGTGCCAGCAGTCCCGGTTCGGGGAGGTTCAGCAATCAGCCCCAGCATTTT	CASSPGSGRFSNQPQHF
TRBJ2-2	NA	once	TRBV28	TGTGCCAGCAGCCCCGGGACGGCAAACACCGGGGAGCTGTTTTTT	CASSPGTANTGELFF
TRBJ2-7	TRBD2	NA	TRBV2	TGTGCCAGCAGCCAGAGCGGGGGCCCCTACGAGCAGTACTTC	CASSQSGGPYEQYF
TRBJ2-1	TRBD2	NA	TRBV28	TGTGCCAGCAGTTTAGTCGTTAGCGGGAGTGACAATGAGCAGTTCTTC	CASSLVVSGSDNEQFF
TRBJ2-2	TRBD2	NA	TRBV5-4	TGTGCCAGCAGCTTGGGACTAGCGGGACAGAACACCGGGGAGCTGTTTTTT	CASSLGLAGQNTGELFF
TRBJ2-7	NA	NA	TRBV10-3	TGTGCCATCAGTGAGTCGGGGGCCGCCTACGAGCAGTACTTC	CAISESGAAYEQYF
TRBJ1-1	NA	NA	TRBV29-1	TGCAGCGTTGCACGGGACATTGCAGACACTGAAGCTTTCTTT	CSVARDIADTEAFF
TRBJ2-1	TRBD2	NA	TRBV19	TGTGCCAGTATTGAGCGGGAGGGCCTTTATGAGCAGTTCTTC	CASIEREGLYEQFF
TRBJ2-7	TRBD1	NA	TRBV5-6	TGTGCCAGCAGCCCGGACAGGGACTACGAGCAGTACTTC	CASSPDRDYEQYF
TRBJ2-7	TRBD1	NA	TRBV29-1	TGCAGCGTCGGGACGGACAGGGCGTACGAGCAGTACTTC	CSVGTDRAYEQYF
TRBJ2-2	TRBD2	NA	TRBV18	TGTGCCAGCTCACCGGGACTAGCGGGAGGATTGACCGGGGAGCTGTTTTTT	CASSPGLAGGLTGELFF
TRBJ2-7	TRBD2	once	TRBV7-8	TGTGCCAGCAGCATAATAGCGGGATCAAGCTCCTACGAGCAGTACTTC	CASSIIAGSSSYEQYF